This TCR beta chain came from a study of cytomegalovirus exposure and HLA in healthy donors. General study findings and limits: TCR beta sequences numbering roughly 16,000 were associated with HLA alleles at 0.05 false discovery rate in a later analysis. Donors were assumed by presence/absence analyses to have roughly uniform sequencing depth. Equally common other TCR beta chains were less clonally expanded than HLA-associated ones, a later analysis found.

A note on this clone: Its antigen is unidentified.

Use of 60 Vbeta and 13 Jbeta primers characterized the PCR. TCRdb's table, derived via immunoSEQ multiplex PCR, lists solely in-frame clones and lacks some. This table lists approximately 120,000 clones. Trimming removed 2 bases from V and 8 bases from J; junction bases left unmatched: 4. The CDR3 covers 14 residues. Germline lookup yields CDR1 GTSNPN and CDR2 SVGIG (reference sequence). The TCR comes from a man aged 18 to 30 in good health and CMV-seronegative. The source material was PBMCs. The chain is built from TRBV30 and TRBJ1-6; 9 positions agree with TRBD1. The CDR3 spells CAWSFDRGYSPLHF. DNA for the CDR3: TGTGCCTGGAGTTTTGACAGGGGGTATTCACCCCTCCACTTT.